What follows are 9 T cell receptor beta chains derived from one specimen sequenced in a study of T cell repertoires in cytomegalovirus infection. TCRdb recomputed calls from the reads with MiXCR, one row per CDR3 protein. This table holds some 100,000 distinct CDR3 sequences, around 28% found once. Antigens of these TCRs are unknown. This specimen was CD8+ T cells from cultured PBMCs, taken from culture after CMV antigen stimulation. The receptors originated from a human donor in good health (CMV status not recorded). Some clones in this sample may be carry-over from other donors' samples.

This clonotype came up many times. The gene calls are TRBV7-8 and TRBJ2-1, with D possibly being TRBD2 (5 bases). This CDR3 spans 16 amino acids. In germline, CDR1 is SGHVS, CDR2 FQNEAQ. The V end was cut by 2 bases, the J end by 0 bases, with 11 bases between. CDR3 sequence: CASSLFPGISYNEQFF. The CDR3, as DNA: TGTGCCAGCAGCTTATTTCCGGGGATCTCCTACAATGAGCAGTTCTTC.

This chain uses TRBV5-1 with TRBJ2-7; 8 bases are shared with TRBD2. Germline assignment: CDR1 SGHRS and CDR2 YFSETQ. The CDR3 consists of 14 residues. J gave up 3 bases and V 2 bases, and 4 bases lay outside the gene matches. This chain's CDR3 is CASSLLAVGYEQYF. DNA of the CDR3: TGCGCCAGCAGCTTACTAGCGGTGGGCTACGAGCAGTACTTC.

The V and J genes are TRBV7-6 and TRBJ1-1; possible D gene TRBD1, 5 bases. Trimming took off 0 bases at V and 3 bases at J, with 11 bases between the two ends. The germline V gene encodes CDR1 SGHVS and CDR2 FNYEAQ. The CDR3 length is 15 residues. The CDR3 here is CASSLAGGLDTEAFF. The CDR3 DNA sequence: TGTGCCAGCAGCTTAGCGGGGGGGTTGGACACTGAAGCTTTCTTT. The full variable domain, with the rest looked up from reference TRBV7-6 and TRBJ1-1, is GAGVSQSPRYKVTKRGQDVALRCDPISGHVSLYWYRQALGQGPEFLTYFNYEAQQDKSGLPNDRFSAERPEGSISTLTIQRTEQRDSAMYRCASSLAGGLDTEAFFGQGTRLTVV.

The chain employs TRBV28 and TRBJ2-3, with 7 bases aligning to TRBD1. This CDR3 has 15 amino acids. Germline V gene data show CDR1 as MDHEN and CDR2 as SYDVKM. Unmatched junction bases numbered 7, after V lost 6 bases and J lost 1 base. CDR3 nucleotide sequence: TGTGCCAGCAGAATTAGACAGGGCGGCACAGATACGCAGTATTTT. Translated: CASRIRQGGTDTQYF.

This clonotype was seen repeatedly, ten times or more. CDR3 DNA sequence: TGTGCCAGCAGCTTCCCCCCTTTGGGGTTCAATGAGCAGTTCTTC. Amino acid sequence: CASSFPPLGFNEQFF. V and J are TRBV7-8 and TRBJ2-1, with unresolved D. V lost 3 bases and J lost 6, with 15 bases in between. The CDR3 loop spans 15 amino acids. The V gene's germline CDR1 is SGHVS and CDR2 FQNEAQ.

This clonotype was counted many times. The chain employs TRBV7-6 and TRBJ2-1; 9 nucleotides align to TRBD2. The length of the CDR3 is 15 residues. J was trimmed by 8 bases and V by 5 bases; bases with no gene match: 10. The germline V gene encodes CDR1 SGHVS and CDR2 FNYEAQ. The chain's CDR3 is CASSDSSGVLDEQFF. Written as DNA, the CDR3 is TGTGCCAGCAGCGACTCTAGCGGGGTCCTCGATGAGCAGTTCTTC.

The J gene is TRBJ1-6, the V gene TRBV20-1, with D uncertain. The V gene lost 3 bases and the J gene lost 11 bases, with 17 bases spanning the gap. Germline V gene lookup returns CDR1 DFQATT and CDR2 SNEGSKA (reference sequence). The CDR3 runs 14 residues. CDR3 bases: TGCAGTGCTAGGTCTGACCAGATCTCGACACCCCTCCACTTT. This codes for CSARSDQISTPLHF.

The table lists this clonotype with a few counts. The rearrangement joins TRBV20-1 to TRBJ1-2; possible D gene TRBD1, 5 bases. V lost 6 bases to trimming and J lost 2 bases, with 19 bases between them. The length of the CDR3 is 15 residues. CDR1 is DFQATT, CDR2 SNEGSKA, per germline (reference sequence). The chain's CDR3 is CSAQVLDKENYGYTF. In DNA form, the CDR3 reads TGCAGTGCCCAAGTCCTGGACAAAGAAAACTATGGCTACACCTTC.

This clonotype was seen repeatedly, ten times or more. This chain links TRBV7-8 with TRBJ2-1, with D uncertain. V lost 2 bases to trimming and J lost 5 bases, with 19 bases between them. CDR3 length equals 17 residues. CDR1 is SGHVS and CDR2 is FQNEAQ in the germline V gene. CDR3 amino acids: CASSLYPQQKIHNEQFF. The CDR3 DNA reads as TGTGCCAGCAGCTTATATCCCCAGCAGAAAATTCACAATGAGCAGTTCTTC.